This TCR beta chain is drawn from a study of blood T cell repertoires in COVID-19. In the study overall: The United States, Italy and Spain provided the acute and convalescent COVID-19 samples. Sources were T cells, B-cell-depleted T cells, or PBMCs; the material itself was cDNA or gDNA.

Germline CDR1 is LGHNA and CDR2 is YNFKEQ. CDR3 size: 13 residues. Trimming left V 1 base short and J 6 bases short, with 7 bases between. TCRdb's table, derived via immunoSEQ multiplex PCR, lists solely in-frame clones and lacks some. The sample includes tens of thousands of clones, about four fifths of them seen just once. What was sequenced was peripheral blood. The rearrangement links TRBV4-2 to TRBJ2-1, with D uncertain. The receptor's source is a woman aged 55-75 years with acute or convalescent COVID-19. The CDR3 protein is CASSQVRGNEQFF. In nucleotides, the CDR3 is TGTGCCAGCAGCCAAGTTCGCGGCAATGAGCAGTTCTTC.